These 9 T cell receptor beta chains share one sample of origin, sequenced in a study of neurological immune-mediated disorders. TCRdb processed the 5' RACE reads anew with MiXCR; each CDR3 protein has one entry. The data contain around 28,000 distinct CDR3 sequences, around 6.3% of them singletons. The specimen sequenced was PBMCs. Source of these receptors: a woman aged 50 to 65 in good health.

The table lists this clonotype with many counts. V gene TRBV9 combines with J gene TRBJ2-5, with TRBD2 as a possible D gene (6 bases). V lost 4 bases and J 2 bases, leaving 18 bases between the germline ends. Germline V lookup: CDR1 SGDLS, CDR2 YYNGEE. The CDR3 loop spans 16 amino acids. The CDR3 region is CASSLSAGAVQETQYF. The CDR3 region has the DNA TGTGCCAGCAGCCTTTCAGCGGGTGCGGTTCAAGAGACCCAGTACTTC.

This clonotype was seen many times. The J gene is TRBJ2-1, the V gene TRBV7-9, with 11 bases that match TRBD2. The CDR3 contains 15 residues. CDR1 and CDR2 from the germline V gene are SEHNR and FQNEAQ (reference sequence). V gave up 5 bases and J gave up 7 bases; unmatched junction bases: 7. The CDR3 nucleotides are TGTGCCAGCAGCCAGACTAGCGGGAAGAAGAATGAGCAGTTCTTC. Amino acid sequence: CASSQTSGKKNEQFF.

This clonotype was recorded many times. The CDR3 sequence: CASRLLNTEAFF. The DNA of the CDR3 is TGTGCCAGCAGGCTATTGAACACTGAAGCTTTCTTT. V usage is TRBV12-3 or TRBV12-4 and J usage is TRBJ1-1; the D is unclear. Trimming removed 6 bases from V and 0 bases from J, with 5 bases in between. CDR3 length equals 12 residues.

This clonotype is labeled medium-sized (0.01 to 0.1%). The CDR3 here is CASSLYSGAEAFF. DNA of the CDR3: TGCGCCAGCAGCTTGTACTCAGGGGCTGAAGCTTTCTTT. This chain links TRBV5-1 with TRBJ1-1, with D perhaps matching TRBD1 (6 bases). The V end lost 1 base, the J end lost 6 bases, and 10 bases lay between the germline ends. Per germline, CDR1 SGHRS and CDR2 YFSETQ. The CDR3 extends over 13 amino acids.

V usage is TRBV5-6 and J usage is TRBJ1-2; a possible D gene is TRBD1 (6 bases). V was pared by 1 base and J by 4 bases, with 14 bases between. CDR1 is SGHDT and CDR2 is YYEEEE in the germline V gene. The CDR3 has 15 amino acids. The CDR3 DNA reads as TGTGCCAGCAGCTTGCAGGGGCCCGGCACCTATGGCTACACCTTC. It codes for CASSLQGPGTYGYTF.

This clonotype was seen at least ten times. The rearrangement links TRBV20-1 to TRBJ1-2; D gene uncertain. Germline V CDR1 and CDR2: DFQATT, SNEGSKA (reference sequence). The CDR3 has 13 amino acids. V gave up 1 base and J gave up 4 bases, with 10 bases separating them. The CDR3 reads CSARVIPGYGYTF. The CDR3 DNA reads TGCAGTGCTAGAGTGATACCTGGCTATGGCTACACCTTC.

This clonotype was found many times. The chain couples TRBV7-2 to TRBJ2-7; D remains unclear. Germline V gene lookup returns CDR1 SGHTA and CDR2 FQGNSA. The CDR3 totals 12 residues. The V gene lost 2 bases and the J gene lost 4 bases, with 6 bases spanning the gap. The CDR3 nucleotides are TGTGCCAGCAGCTTAAATGCTTACGAGCAGTACTTC. Translated: CASSLNAYEQYF.

This clonotype occurred many times. This sequence joins TRBV9 and TRBJ2-2; D remains ambiguous. Trimming stripped 0 bases from V and 6 bases from J, with 9 bases between. The CDR3 loop spans 14 amino acids. Germline V lookup: CDR1 SGDLS, CDR2 YYNGEE. CDR3 loop: CASSVAQPAGELFF. In nucleotides, the CDR3 is TGTGCCAGCAGCGTAGCCCAGCCGGCCGGGGAGCTGTTTTTT.

This clonotype was picked up many times. The rearrangement links TRBV5-6 to TRBJ2-1; D unclear. CDR3 length: 12 amino acids. Germline CDR1 reads SGHDT; CDR2 reads YYEEEE. Trimming shortened V by 6 bases and J by 8 bases, and 12 bases separated the two germline ends. The CDR3 here is CASTLRWDEQFF. CDR3 in DNA: TGTGCCAGCACCTTACGGTGGGATGAGCAGTTCTTC. Full variable domain (remainder filled in from reference TRBV5-6 and TRBJ2-1): DAGVTQSPTHLIKTRGQQVTLRCSPKSGHDTVSWYQQALGQGPQFIFQYYEEEERQRGNFPDRFSGHQFPNYSSELNVNALLLGDSALYLCASTLRWDEQFFGPGTRLTVL.